What follows is one T cell receptor beta chain and its context. Its antigen is undetermined. All donors qualified as healthy HIV-negative adults and had experienced no recent acute infections or vaccinations. Within Nashville, Tennessee resided all donors, each a Caucasian adult. CDR3 length: 13 residues. Trimming pared 6 bases from V and 1 base from J, leaving 9 bases between. Per the germline V gene, CDR1 is SGHNT and CDR2 is YENEEA. This entry comes from a study of shared clonotypes between healthy human individuals. Study outcomes and limitations: A few donors held around 5% of naive CD4 clonotypes in common.

In the original analysis: ImmunoSEQ output lacked quality scores and full-length reads, limiting matched filtering. The table came from immunoSEQ multiplex PCR; TCRdb's copy has only in-frame clones and leaves some out. That table supplies the V and J calls and clone size; D and trimming were determined from the DNA. The sample shows 1.4 million to 1.5 million clones, around 97% of them seen only once. V is TRBV11-3 and J is TRBJ1-1; D ambiguous. Material: naive CD4+ T cells sorted from blood. Subset noted: CD45RA+ positively selected. This receptor was taken from a man under 40 in good health. In DNA form, the CDR3 reads TGTGCCAGCAGTCGTTCGTGGAACACTGAAGCTTTCTTT. Residues: CASSRSWNTEAFF.